This T cell receptor (beta chain) was captured in a study of blood T cell repertoires in COVID-19. Study at large: Acute-phase and convalescent COVID-19 samples originated in the United States, Italy and Spain.

Per the study methods: Reference gene primers were amplified, and this amplification served to estimate nucleated cell counts. Data came from immunoSEQ multiplex PCR; TCRdb stores just in-frame clones and leaves some out. V and J calls and clone size are copied from that table; D and trimming were computed from the DNA. The table has fewer than 200,000 clones, about 86% seen once. The CDR3 is made up of 14 amino acids. V lost 5 bases, J lost 7 bases, and 14 bases lay in between. The germline V gene has CDR1 MNHEY and CDR2 SMNVEV (reference sequence). The chain recombines TRBV27 with TRBJ1-4; the D gene is possibly TRBD1 (5 bases). This receptor was obtained from a woman in her 70s with COVID-19, enrolled during active disease. Sequenced: peripheral blood. This CDR3 reads CASSLRPGGEKLFF. CDR3 in DNA: TGTGCCAGCAGTCTGAGGCCCGGGGGTGAAAAACTGTTTTTT.